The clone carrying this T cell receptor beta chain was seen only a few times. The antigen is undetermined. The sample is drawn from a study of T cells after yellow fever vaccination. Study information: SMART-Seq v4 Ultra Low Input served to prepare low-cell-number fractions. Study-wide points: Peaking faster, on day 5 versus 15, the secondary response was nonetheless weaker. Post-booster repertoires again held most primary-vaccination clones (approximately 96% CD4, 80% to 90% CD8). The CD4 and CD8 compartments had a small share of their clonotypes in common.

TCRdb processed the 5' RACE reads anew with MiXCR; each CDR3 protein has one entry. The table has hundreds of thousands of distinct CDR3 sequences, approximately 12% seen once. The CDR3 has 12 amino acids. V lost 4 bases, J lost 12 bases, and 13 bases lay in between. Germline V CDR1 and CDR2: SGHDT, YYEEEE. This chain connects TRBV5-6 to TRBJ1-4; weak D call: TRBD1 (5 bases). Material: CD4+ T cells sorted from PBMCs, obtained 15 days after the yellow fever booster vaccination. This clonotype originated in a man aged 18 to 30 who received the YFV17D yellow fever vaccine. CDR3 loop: CASSRPGGELFF. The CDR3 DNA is TGTGCCAGCAGCCGCCCGGGAGGGGAACTGTTTTTT.